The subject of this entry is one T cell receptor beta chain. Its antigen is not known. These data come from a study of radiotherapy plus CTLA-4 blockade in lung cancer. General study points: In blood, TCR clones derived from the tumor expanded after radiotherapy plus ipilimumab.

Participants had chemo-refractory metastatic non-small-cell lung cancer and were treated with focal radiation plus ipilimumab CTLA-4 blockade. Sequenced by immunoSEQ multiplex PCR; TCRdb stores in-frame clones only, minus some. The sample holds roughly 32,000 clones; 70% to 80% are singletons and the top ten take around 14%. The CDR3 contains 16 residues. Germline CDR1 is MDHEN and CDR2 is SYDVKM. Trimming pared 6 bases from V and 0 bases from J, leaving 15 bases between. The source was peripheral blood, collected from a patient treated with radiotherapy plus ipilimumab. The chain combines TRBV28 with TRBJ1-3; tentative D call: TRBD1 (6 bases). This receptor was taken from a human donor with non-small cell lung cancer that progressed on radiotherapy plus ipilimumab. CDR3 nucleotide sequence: TGTGCCAGCAGAGGAAGGGACATGAGCTCTGGAAACACCATATATTTT. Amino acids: CASRGRDMSSGNTIYF.